This T cell receptor beta chain was sequenced during a study of shared clonotypes between healthy human individuals. Here immunoSEQ multiplex PCR was the method, and the copy in TCRdb shows in-frame clones only, minus some. The sample yields some 120,000 clones, 68% seen once. Germline V gives CDR1 LNHDA, CDR2 SQIVND (reference sequence). This CDR3 is built from 16 residues. Trimming removed 7 bases from V and 1 base from J; junction bases left unmatched: 11. The chain uses TRBV19 and TRBJ1-1; TRBD1 matches at 8 bases. The source is a woman in her thirties in good health. The sample taken for sequencing was memory CD8+ T cells sorted from blood. Subset indicated: CD45RO+ cells pooled with CCR7-negative TemRA cells. DNA of the CDR3: TGTGCCAGTACCTCCCGACAGGGGCGGAGGAACACTGAAGCTTTCTTT. Translation: CASTSRQGRRNTEAFF.